This T cell receptor beta chain was sequenced for a study of blood T cell repertoires in COVID-19. Across the study: PBMCs, B-cell-depleted T cells, or T cells provided the cDNA or gDNA that made up the material.

Authors' processing steps: Nucleated cell number was recorded as an estimate derived from reference gene primer amplification. The data were produced by immunoSEQ multiplex PCR, yet TCRdb's version contains in-frame clones alone and is incomplete. The V and J calls and clone size come from that table; D and trimming were worked out from the DNA. The data show some 66,000 clones, 70% to 85% seen once. CDR3 size: 15 residues. CDR1 is GTSNPN and CDR2 is SVGIG in the germline V gene (reference sequence). The junction had 5 bases not matched to a gene; V was cut back by 2 bases and J by 1 base. The sequence was obtained from a man between 60 and 75 years old with acute or convalescent COVID-19. Sequencing input: peripheral blood. The chain uses TRBV30 and TRBJ2-3, with 8 bases lining up with TRBD2. CDR3 in amino acids: CAWSPLSGGTDTQYF. CDR3 bases: TGTGCCTGGAGTCCTCTTAGCGGGGGCACAGATACGCAGTATTTT.